One and the same sample provided the 19 T cell receptor beta chains below, sequenced in a study of siplizumab effects on memory and regulatory T cells. Here immunoSEQ multiplex PCR was the method, and the copy in TCRdb shows in-frame clones only, minus some. The data contain about 120,000 clones, just under 95% of them singletons. Material for sequencing was CD4+ T cells sorted from blood. Every receptor here comes from a human donor in good health.

This clone has just one count. The CDR3 DNA is TGTGCCAGCAGCGTAGGGCCGGCGGGAGTACGCGAGCAGTACTTC. Its protein product is CASSVGPAGVREQYF. The V gene is TRBV9, the J gene TRBJ2-5, with TRBD2 identical over 7 bases. The J call may be in error: the DNA end matches TRBJ2-7 better. CDR1 is SGDLS and CDR2 is YYNGEE in the germline V gene. CDR3 length: 15 amino acids.

The chain recombines TRBV2 with TRBJ1-4, with 8 bases lining up with TRBD1. CDR3 length: 17 amino acids. Germline V gene sequence: CDR1 SNHLY, CDR2 FYNNEI. The trim removed 6 bases at V and 0 bases at J, leaving 9 bases unmatched. The CDR3 DNA follows: TGTGCCAGCAGCCTGGACAGGGTGAGGGCAACTAATGAAAAACTGTTTTTT. As protein: CASSLDRVRATNEKLFF.

V and J are TRBV5-4 and TRBJ2-1; TRBD2 agrees at 10 bases. This CDR3 region has 16 residues. With 4 bases clipped from V and 7 bases from J, the junction kept 11 bases outside the gene matches. The germline gives CDR1 SGHNT, CDR2 YYREEE (reference sequence). The CDR3 loop is CASSTLAGGRRNEQFF. Written as DNA, the CDR3 is TGTGCCAGCAGCACGTTAGCGGGAGGTCGTCGGAATGAGCAGTTCTTC.

The rearrangement joins TRBV6-5 to TRBJ1-2; no firm D call. Trimming stripped 3 bases from V and 7 bases from J, with 12 bases between. The germline gives CDR1 MNHEY, CDR2 SVGAGI. This CDR3 has 13 amino acids. The CDR3 loop reads CASSYKTNGGYTF. The CDR3 DNA sequence: TGTGCCAGCAGTTATAAGACAAATGGTGGCTACACCTTC.

The chain has TRBV4-2 and TRBJ2-2; D is undetermined. This CDR3 is 20 amino acids long. The germline gives CDR1 LGHNA, CDR2 YNFKEQ. The V gene lost 1 base and the J gene lost 4 bases, with 25 bases spanning the gap. The CDR3 region is CASSQVGVLGDTEPTGELFF. The CDR3 region has the DNA TGTGCCAGCAGCCAAGTTGGCGTGCTTGGCGACACAGAACCCACCGGGGAGCTGTTTTTT.

The chain uses TRBV7-2 and TRBJ2-1; D remains unclear. The V and J ends lost 0 bases and 9 bases respectively, with 9 bases between them. CDR1 SGHTA and CDR2 FQGNSA come from the germline V gene. The length of the CDR3 is 13 residues. This chain's CDR3 is CASSLAGNGEQFF. CDR3 DNA sequence: TGTGCCAGCAGCTTAGCAGGGAATGGTGAGCAGTTCTTC.

The rearrangement uses TRBV28 and TRBJ2-3; D unresolved. This CDR3 region has 12 residues. Germline CDR1 and CDR2: MDHEN and SYDVKM. Deletions cut 6 bases from V and 0 bases from J, with 4 bases between. DNA for the CDR3: TGTGCCAGCAGCGAAAGCACAGATACGCAGTATTTT. This translates into CASSESTDTQYF.

The chain recombines TRBV27 with TRBJ1-4; TRBD1 aligns across 7 bases. The CDR3 is made up of 13 amino acids. Germline V CDR1 and CDR2: MNHEY, SMNVEV (reference sequence). V trimming: 5 bases; J trimming: 11 bases; junction bases outside the gene matches: 8. Here the CDR3 DNA reads TGTGCCAGCAGTCCCCGGACAGGCGGGAAACTGTTTTTT. Its translation is CASSPRTGGKLFF.

The rearrangement joins TRBV5-1 to TRBJ2-7; the D is unclear. The CDR3 loop spans 16 amino acids. Germline V CDR1 and CDR2: SGHRS, YFSETQ. V dropped 0 bases and J dropped 6 bases, with 19 bases sitting between them. The CDR3 sequence: CASSLAGFGHASEQYF. DNA for the CDR3: TGCGCCAGCAGCTTGGCCGGTTTTGGGCATGCGTCCGAGCAGTACTTC.

This clone has a handful of counts. The chain links TRBV30 to TRBJ1-1, with D hard to call. With 5 bases removed from V and 1 base from J, the gap between germline ends came to 14 bases. The CDR3 is 14 residues long. CDR1 and CDR2 from the germline V gene are GTSNPN and SVGIG (reference sequence). The CDR3: CAWRIPGSNTEAFF. CDR3 nucleotide sequence: TGTGCCTGGCGGATCCCGGGATCGAACACTGAAGCTTTCTTT.

V is TRBV9 and J is TRBJ2-7; D ambiguous. CDR1 is SGDLS, CDR2 YYNGEE, per germline. The CDR3 runs 15 residues. Trimming took off 0 bases at V and 4 bases at J, with 14 bases between the two ends. In DNA, the CDR3 is TGTGCCAGCAGCGTAGCTCTAAGCAATAGATACGAGCAGTACTTC. Residues: CASSVALSNRYEQYF.

This rearrangement joins TRBV19 to TRBJ1-1, with D unclear. V was trimmed by 7 bases and J by 1 base, leaving 13 bases between them. The germline gives CDR1 LNHDA, CDR2 SQIVND (reference sequence). This CDR3 spans 14 amino acids. CDR3 sequence: CASTTIVQNTEAFF. The CDR3 DNA is TGTGCCAGTACCACCATAGTCCAGAACACTGAAGCTTTCTTT.

The chain couples TRBV5-1 to TRBJ2-3; D remains unclear. Trimming removed 0 bases from V and 2 bases from J, with 13 bases in between. Per germline, CDR1 SGHRS and CDR2 YFSETQ. This CDR3 spans 16 amino acids. CDR3 nucleotide sequence: TGCGCCAGCAGCTTGGAGTTTGGCCCTCTCACAGATACGCAGTATTTT. It is translated as CASSLEFGPLTDTQYF.

The gene calls are TRBV11-3 and TRBJ2-5; 8 positions match TRBD2. CDR3 length equals 14 residues. Trimming cost V 1 base and J 2 bases; bases outside gene matches: 0. Germline V gene data show CDR1 as SGHNT and CDR2 as YENEEA. The CDR3 DNA follows: TGTGCCAGCAGCTTAGCGGGGGGGCAAGAGACCCAGTACTTC. It yields the protein CASSLAGGQETQYF.

The chain links TRBV28 to TRBJ1-5; perhaps TRBD1 as D (5 bases). The V end lost 6 bases, the J end lost 1 base, and 13 bases lay between the germline ends. The CDR3 consists of 15 residues. Germline V gene data show CDR1 as MDHEN and CDR2 as SYDVKM. The CDR3 DNA reads as TGTGCCAGCAGAGACAGACCTTTGAGCAATCAGCCCCAGCATTTT. Amino acids: CASRDRPLSNQPQHF.

The chain links TRBV5-4 to TRBJ2-1, with TRBD2 matching over 11 bases. Germline V gene data show CDR1 as SGHNT and CDR2 as YYREEE (reference sequence). This CDR3 is 17 amino acids long. The V and J ends lost 7 bases and 4 bases, in that order; junction bases with no gene match: 13. The CDR3 here is CASPALPTSGKYNEQFF. The CDR3 nucleotides read TGTGCCAGCCCCGCCCTACCGACTAGCGGGAAATACAATGAGCAGTTCTTC. The variable domain in full, completed from reference TRBV5-4 and TRBJ2-1, reads ETGVTQSPTHLIKTRGQQVTLRCSSQSGHNTVSWYQQALGQGPQFIFQYYREEENGRGNFPPRFSGLQFPNYSSELNVNALELDDSALYLCASPALPTSGKYNEQFFGPGTRLTVL.

The sample holds a few counts of this clone. V is TRBV2 and J is TRBJ1-2, with D tentatively TRBD1 (5 bases). The V and J ends lost 2 bases and 8 bases respectively, with 15 bases between them. Looked up from germline, CDR1 is SNHLY and CDR2 is FYNNEI. The CDR3 totals 14 residues. The DNA of the CDR3 is TGTGCCAGCAGTGAAAACAGGCCCGGGAGGGGCTACACCTTC. Protein sequence: CASSENRPGRGYTF.

The CDR3 DNA is TGTGCCAGCAGCGTGGAAACAGGGGGCCCCCAGCATTTT. Residues: CASSVETGGPQHF. The chain has TRBV9 and TRBJ1-5, with 9 bases aligning to TRBD1. The CDR3 loop spans 13 amino acids. Per the germline V gene, CDR1 is SGDLS and CDR2 is YYNGEE. V lost 2 bases to trimming and J lost 10 bases; unmatched junction nucleotides: 4.

The chain uses TRBV11-2 and TRBJ2-7; D remains unclear. CDR3 length: 14 residues. In germline, CDR1 is SGHAT, CDR2 FQNNGV. V was cut by 6 bases and J by 1 base, with 13 bases left in between. Written as DNA, the CDR3 is TGTGCCAGCAGTGGGCAGCTCCTTTCCTACGAGCAGTACTTC. Encoded protein: CASSGQLLSYEQYF.